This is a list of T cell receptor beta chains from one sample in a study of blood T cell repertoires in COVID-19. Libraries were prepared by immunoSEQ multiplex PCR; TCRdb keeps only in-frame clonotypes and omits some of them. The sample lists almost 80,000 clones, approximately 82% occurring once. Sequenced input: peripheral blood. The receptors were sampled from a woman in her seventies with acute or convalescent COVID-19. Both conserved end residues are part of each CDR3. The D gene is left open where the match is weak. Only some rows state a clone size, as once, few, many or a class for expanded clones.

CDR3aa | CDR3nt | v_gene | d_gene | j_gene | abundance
CASSRNSNQPQHF | TGTGCCAGCAGCCGTAATAGCAATCAGCCCCAGCATTTT | TRBV5-6 | . | TRBJ1-5 | .
CASSPGSSGSYNEQFF | TGTGCCAGCAGTCCCGGTTCGAGCGGCTCCTACAATGAGCAGTTCTTC | TRBV2 | . | TRBJ2-1 | .
CASSLRQALNEQFF | TGTGCCAGCAGCTTGCGACAGGCACTCAATGAGCAGTTCTTC | TRBV5-4 | . | TRBJ2-1 | once
CSAYVAHTQYF | TGCAGTGCTTACGTAGCGCATACGCAGTATTTT | TRBV20-1 | . | TRBJ2-3 | .
CASSPRGGEKLFF | TGTGCCAGCAGCCCCAGGGGTGGTGAAAAACTGTTTTTT | TRBV3-1/TRBV3-2 | . | TRBJ1-4 | once
CASSQASSGRFDTQYF | TGTGCCAGCAGCCAAGCTTCTAGCGGGAGGTTCGATACGCAGTATTTT | TRBV3-1/TRBV3-2 | TRBD2 | TRBJ2-3 | .
CASSDGEFGTQYF | TGTGCCAGCAGTGACGGGGAGTTCGGTACGCAGTATTTT | TRBV6-1 | . | TRBJ2-3 | .
CASNWAASTYEQYF | TGTGCCAGCAACTGGGCCGCGAGTACCTACGAGCAGTACTTC | TRBV5-8 | . | TRBJ2-7 | .
CASGWDRGTGQPQHF | TGTGCCAGCGGATGGGACAGGGGTACGGGACAGCCCCAGCATTTT | TRBV25-1 | TRBD1 | TRBJ1-5 | .
CASQLAGGPYNEQFF | TGCGCCAGCCAGTTAGCGGGAGGACCTTACAATGAGCAGTTCTTC | TRBV5-1 | TRBD2 | TRBJ2-1 | .
CASSQEGGLTEAFF | TGTGCCAGCAGCCAAGAGGGGGGGCTGACTGAAGCTTTCTTT | TRBV4-2 | . | TRBJ1-1 | .
CASSSRSTEAFF | TGTGCCAGCAGTAGTCGGTCCACTGAAGCTTTCTTT | TRBV27 | . | TRBJ1-1 | .
CASRKKQGTEAFF | TGTGCCAGCAGGAAAAAACAGGGAACTGAAGCTTTCTTT | TRBV6-5 | . | TRBJ1-1 | .
CPIEPTGSNTEAFF | TGTCCAATTGAACCGACAGGTAGTAACACTGAAGCTTTCTTT | TRBV30 | . | TRBJ1-1 | .
CASSLLETGEAFF | TGCGCCAGCAGCTTGTTGGAGACGGGTGAAGCTTTCTTT | TRBV5-1 | . | TRBJ1-1 | few
CASSRTGGNTIYF | TGTGCCAGCAGCAGGACAGGGGGAAACACCATATATTTT | TRBV7-9 | TRBD1 | TRBJ1-3 | .
CASSQEQGSYEEQYF | TGTGCCAGCAGCCAAGAACAGGGGTCCTACGAGGAGCAGTACTTC | TRBV14 | TRBD1 | TRBJ2-7 | .
CASSPLSYYGYTF | TGTGCCAGCAGCCCCCTTAGTTATTATGGCTACACCTTC | TRBV3-1/TRBV3-2 | . | TRBJ1-2 | .